This TCR beta chain derives from a study of human T cells and chemical hapten exposure. For the study at large: Slight differences in pooled library volume were the main source of varying TCR yields across samples.

MiXCR, applied by TCRdb to the RACE reads, yields one record per CDR3 protein. The data hold about 360,000 distinct CDR3 sequences, with about 4.8% observed a single time. The CDR3 consists of 16 residues. CDR1 is SGHDT and CDR2 is YYEEEE in the germline V gene. V lost 1 base and J lost 0, with 11 bases in between. Time point noted: patch test 1, 2 weeks after DPC sensitization. Treatment denoted: therapeutic diphenylcyclopropenone sensitization with weekly scalp DPC. The sample holds many counts of this clonotype. Its target is unknown. Study findings and constraints: Controls formed significantly fewer large CDR3 similarity clusters than expanded TCRs did.

Sample: whole blood, taken in connection with sensitization to the hapten diphenylcyclopropenone (DPC). This chain links TRBV5-6 with TRBJ2-4; D call uncertain. This receptor was taken from a woman between 45 and 60 years old with alopecia areata. Some clones in this sample may be carry-over from other donors' samples. This CDR3 is CASSLLPELAKNIQYF. DNA for the CDR3: TGTGCCAGCAGCTTGTTGCCGGAGCTAGCCAAAAACATTCAGTACTTC.